The 11 T cell receptor beta chains below all came from one sample that was sequenced in a study of monozygotic twins with cystic fibrosis. Data came from immunoSEQ multiplex PCR; TCRdb stores just in-frame clones and leaves some out. The data contain about 39,000 clones, 75% to 95% of them singletons. What was sequenced was blood. The receptors derive from a boy between 2 and 10 years old with cystic fibrosis.

The CDR3 coding sequence is TGCGCCAGCAGCAATTGGGGACAGGGATACAATGAGCAGTTCTTC. It specifies CASSNWGQGYNEQFF. The chain is built from TRBV4-3 and TRBJ2-1, with TRBD1 matching over 9 bases. CDR1 is LGHNA, CDR2 YSLEER, per germline. This CDR3 is built from 15 residues. V shed 5 bases and J 4 bases; nucleotides not matched to a gene: 6.

The chain carries TRBV6-1 and TRBJ1-1, with 8 bases fitting TRBD1. Losses at the gene ends were 3 bases for V and 0 bases for J; bases not matched to a gene: 3. This CDR3 has 15 amino acids. The germline V gene encodes CDR1 MNHNS and CDR2 SASEGT. The CDR3 sequence is CASSDPGGLNTEAFF. The CDR3 DNA sequence: TGTGCCAGCAGTGACCCAGGGGGCTTGAACACTGAAGCTTTCTTT.

The J gene is TRBJ2-7, the V gene TRBV7-9, with D perhaps being TRBD1 or TRBD2 (7 bases each). This CDR3 contains 15 residues. Per the germline V gene, CDR1 is SEHNR and CDR2 is FQNEAQ (reference sequence). The V end lost 5 bases, the J end lost 3 bases, and 17 bases lay between the germline ends. The chain's CDR3 is CASSPAGQTNYEQYF. CDR3 nucleotide sequence: TGTGCCAGCAGCCCAGCGGGACAGACAAACTACGAGCAGTACTTC.

The chain combines TRBV4-2 with TRBJ1-1; no definite D call. Germline loops: CDR1 LGHNA, CDR2 YNFKEQ. V was pared by 0 bases and J by 11 bases, with 10 bases between. There are 12 residues in the CDR3. The CDR3 region has the DNA TGTGCCAGCAGCCAAGATGGCATCTCGGCTTTCTTT. This encodes CASSQDGISAFF.

The rearrangement links TRBV19 to TRBJ1-1, with TRBD1 matching 8 bases. This CDR3 has 16 amino acids. Germline-derived CDR1 and CDR2 are LNHDA and SQIVND (reference sequence). V was pared by 7 bases and J by 1 base, with 11 bases of the junction left unmatched. In nucleotides, the CDR3 is TGTGCCAGTACCAGAAGACAGGGGCAGAAGAACACTGAAGCTTTCTTT. The encoded protein is CASTRRQGQKNTEAFF. The variable domain in full, with the rest retrieved from reference TRBV19 and TRBJ1-1, is DGGITQSPKYLFRKEGQNVTLSCEQNLNHDAMYWYRQDPGQGLRLIYYSQIVNDFQKGDIAEGYSVSREKKESFPLTVTSAQKNPTAFYLCASTRRQGQKNTEAFFGQGTRLTVV.

The rearrangement joins TRBV19 to TRBJ1-1, with a possible D match to TRBD1 (6 bases). Deletions cut 7 bases from V and 0 bases from J, with 12 bases between. The V gene's germline CDR1 is LNHDA and CDR2 SQIVND (reference sequence). This CDR3 is built from 14 residues. CDR3 nucleotides: TGTGCCAGTAACCGGGACACGGTGAACACTGAAGCTTTCTTT. Translation gives CASNRDTVNTEAFF. The full variable domain, completed using reference TRBV19 and TRBJ1-1, is DGGITQSPKYLFRKEGQNVTLSCEQNLNHDAMYWYRQDPGQGLRLIYYSQIVNDFQKGDIAEGYSVSREKKESFPLTVTSAQKNPTAFYLCASNRDTVNTEAFFGQGTRLTVV.

V and J are TRBV4-1 and TRBJ2-7; D might be TRBD2 (7 bases). The CDR3 spans 15 residues. V shed 4 bases and J shed 4 bases, with 17 bases lying between them. CDR1 and CDR2 (germline): MGHRA, YSYEKL. The CDR3 DNA sequence: TGCGCCAGCAGCCCAAGTTGGGGGGGGGCGTACGAGCAGTACTTC. Encoded protein: CASSPSWGGAYEQYF.

J is TRBJ1-2 and V is TRBV5-1, with 9 bases lining up with TRBD1. V gave up 1 base and J gave up 3 bases; unmatched junction bases: 10. Looked up from germline, CDR1 is SGHRS and CDR2 is YFSETQ. This CDR3 is 17 amino acids long. CDR3 in amino acids: CASSLTSGQGGYYGYTF. DNA of the CDR3: TGCGCCAGCAGCTTGACCTCGGGACAGGGCGGTTACTATGGCTACACCTTC.

This clone has just one count. The gene calls are TRBV6-5 and TRBJ1-1, with TRBD1 identical over 7 bases. Germline CDR1 MNHEY, CDR2 SVGAGI. V lost 5 bases, J lost 5 bases, and 5 bases stayed unmatched. There are 13 residues in the CDR3. CDR3 bases: TGTGCCAGCAGTAGGGGGCTTGGGACTGAAGCTTTCTTT. Its protein is CASSRGLGTEAFF.

The chain employs TRBV29-1 and TRBJ2-3, with 9 bases lining up with TRBD2. V dropped 6 bases and J dropped 0; count of bases not matched to a gene: 10. Germline assignment: CDR1 SQVTM and CDR2 ANQGSEA. CDR3 length equals 16 residues. The CDR3 nucleotides read TGCAGCGTCGTCGGACTAGCGAGGGGAAGCACAGATACGCAGTATTTT. Its protein is CSVVGLARGSTDTQYF.

The sample holds one count of this clone. The genes are TRBV27 and TRBJ1-1; D unresolved. The CDR3 is 12 amino acids. Germline V gene lookup returns CDR1 MNHEY and CDR2 SMNVEV (reference sequence). Trimming pared 6 bases from V and 4 bases from J, leaving 9 bases between. This chain's CDR3 is CASSRLGTEAFF. The CDR3 DNA is TGTGCCAGCAGCCGCCTCGGCACTGAAGCTTTCTTT.